The rows below give T cell receptor beta chains drawn from one sample of a study of immune heterogeneity within non-small cell lung tumors. TCRdb reanalysed the multiplex PCR reads using MiXCR and keeps one entry per CDR3 protein. The sample has 25,000 to 40,000 distinct CDR3 sequences, about 29% seen once. The source material was lung tumor tissue. These receptor sequences come from a middle-aged man with non-small cell lung cancer. Each CDR3 is given with its conserved first and last residue. Fields, in order: V gene, J gene, D gene, clone size, CDR3 DNA, CDR3 protein. A D gene is named only where the DNA matches it firmly. Not every row has a clone size; where given, it reads once, few, many or a size class.

v_gene: TRBV4-1
j_gene: TRBJ2-3
d_gene: TRBD1
abundance: -
CDR3nt: TGCGCCAGCAGCCAAGGCCGACAGGGGGGGACAGATACGCAGTATTTT
CDR3aa: CASSQGRQGGTDTQYF

v_gene: TRBV6-2/TRBV6-3
j_gene: TRBJ2-3
d_gene: TRBD2
abundance: -
CDR3nt: TGTGCCAGCAGTTCTAGCGGGATCGGGACAGATACGCAGTATTTT
CDR3aa: CASSSSGIGTDTQYF

v_gene: TRBV5-1
j_gene: TRBJ2-3
d_gene: TRBD2
abundance: -
CDR3nt: TGCGCCAGCAGCCGGGCGGGGGGCACAGATACGCAGTATTTT
CDR3aa: CASSRAGGTDTQYF

v_gene: TRBV19
j_gene: TRBJ1-5
d_gene: -
abundance: many
CDR3nt: TGTGCCAGTAGTATAAACAATCAGAGGGGGGGTCAGCCCCAGCATTTT
CDR3aa: CASSINNQRGGQPQHF

v_gene: TRBV6-1
j_gene: TRBJ1-1
d_gene: -
abundance: -
CDR3nt: TGTGCCAGCAGTGGCCAGCTGTGGGTCACTGAAGCTTTCTTT
CDR3aa: CASSGQLWVTEAFF

v_gene: TRBV2
j_gene: TRBJ1-4
d_gene: TRBD1
abundance: -
CDR3nt: TGTGCCAGCAGTGAAGGCACAGGGGGCTTACTGTTTTTT
CDR3aa: CASSEGTGGLLFF

v_gene: TRBV5-5
j_gene: TRBJ2-7
d_gene: -
abundance: -
CDR3nt: TGTGCCAGCAGCTTGGCGGGCAGGACCGTCTACGAGCAGTACTTC
CDR3aa: CASSLAGRTVYEQYF

v_gene: TRBV6-5
j_gene: TRBJ2-6
d_gene: TRBD1
abundance: -
CDR3nt: TGTGCCAGCAGTTACTCCTGGGACAGGGGGGCCAACGTCCTGACTTTC
CDR3aa: CASSYSWDRGANVLTF

v_gene: TRBV9
j_gene: TRBJ2-5
d_gene: TRBD2
abundance: -
CDR3nt: TGTGCCAGCAGCGTAGCAGGGAGGGACCAAGAGACCCAGTACTTC
CDR3aa: CASSVAGRDQETQYF

v_gene: TRBV3-1
j_gene: TRBJ1-2
d_gene: TRBD1
abundance: -
CDR3nt: TGTGCCAGCAGCCCCGGGACAGGGGCCGCCTATGCCTACACCTTC
CDR3aa: CASSPGTGAAYAYTF

v_gene: TRBV12-3/TRBV12-4
j_gene: TRBJ2-3
d_gene: -
abundance: medium-sized
CDR3nt: TGTGCCAGCAGGCCGGGTCAGGGAGCAGATACGCAGTATTTT
CDR3aa: CASRPGQGADTQYF